The next 28 T cell receptor beta chains were all read from a single sample in a study of blood T cell repertoires in COVID-19. Assay: immunoSEQ multiplex PCR; the TCRdb copy retains only in-frame clones and omits some. The data contain fewer than 80,000 clones, around 70% of them singletons. Material: peripheral blood. These receptors originate from a man in his fifties or sixties with acute or convalescent COVID-19.

The V gene is TRBV7-9, the J gene TRBJ2-7, with 11 positions matching TRBD1. Per the germline V gene, CDR1 is SEHNR and CDR2 is FQNEAQ (reference sequence). V trimming: 5 bases; J trimming: 4 bases; junction bases outside the gene matches: 7. The CDR3 is 15 amino acids. DNA for the CDR3: TGTGCCAGCAGCGGCCGGGGACAGGGGGAATACGAGCAGTACTTC. It yields the protein CASSGRGQGEYEQYF. Drawing the rest from reference TRBV7-9 and TRBJ2-7, the complete variable domain is DTGVSQNPRHKITKRGQNVTFRCDPISEHNRLYWYRQTLGQGPEFLTYFQNEAQLEKSRLLSDRFSAERPKGSFSTLEIQRTEQGDSAMYLCASSGRGQGEYEQYFGPGTRLTVT.

This clone was counted between two and nine times. The chain is built from TRBV7-8 and TRBJ2-5; TRBD2 agrees at 7 bases. The CDR3 length is 14 residues. Losses at the gene ends were 8 bases for V and 1 base for J; bases not matched to a gene: 7. The germline gives CDR1 SGHVS, CDR2 FQNEAQ. CDR3 DNA: TGTGCCAGCGAACTGGGGGGGGGCCAAGAGACCCAGTACTTC. Protein product: CASELGGGQETQYF.

The rearrangement joins TRBV7-8 to TRBJ1-3; no reliable D call. V gave up 4 bases and J gave up 1 base, with 8 bases separating them. CDR3 length: 14 residues. Germline V gene data show CDR1 as SGHVS and CDR2 as FQNEAQ. Here the CDR3 reads CASSSQLSGNTIYF. CDR3 nucleotides: TGTGCCAGCAGCTCACAGCTTTCTGGAAACACCATATATTTT.

The CDR3, as DNA: TGTGCCAGCGGTCGAGGTAATGAGCAGTTCTTC. It translates to CASGRGNEQFF. The V gene is TRBV6-5, the J gene TRBJ2-1; D unresolved. Trimming stripped 8 bases from V and 7 bases from J, with 9 bases between. Germline values: CDR1 MNHEY, CDR2 SVGAGI. The CDR3 extends over 11 amino acids.

V is TRBV10-3 and J is TRBJ2-6, with 10 bases identical to TRBD1. V lost 5 bases, J lost 0 bases, and 10 bases stayed unmatched. The CDR3 loop spans 19 amino acids. Germline V gene lookup returns CDR1 ENHRY and CDR2 SYGVKD. The chain's CDR3 is CAISSLGQGDPSGANVLTF. DNA of the CDR3: TGTGCCATCAGTTCGCTCGGACAGGGGGATCCCTCTGGGGCCAACGTCCTGACTTTC.

The rearrangement uses TRBV14 and TRBJ2-2; D not certain. The V gene's germline CDR1 is SGHDN and CDR2 FVKESK. This CDR3 comprises 14 residues. V was trimmed by 4 bases and J by 5 bases, leaving 11 bases between them. CDR3 nucleotide sequence: TGTGCCAGCAGCCTTACAATCCAAACCGGGGAGCTGTTTTTT. It specifies CASSLTIQTGELFF.

The chain links TRBV2 to TRBJ2-7, with 8 bases that match TRBD1. The CDR3 is 13 amino acids. The germline CDR1 and CDR2 sequences are SNHLY and FYNNEI. Unmatched junction bases numbered 7, after V lost 8 bases and J lost 4 bases. CDR3 sequence (DNA): TGTGCCAGCGGGGGACAGGCCCAGTACGAGCAGTACTTC. It translates to CASGGQAQYEQYF.

The table lists this clone with a few counts. The V and J genes are TRBV7-7 and TRBJ2-1; 8 bases are shared with TRBD1. This CDR3 has 14 amino acids. With V trimmed by 1 base and J by 8 bases, 4 bases remained unmatched. From germline, CDR1 is SSHAT and CDR2 FNYEAQ (reference sequence). Here the CDR3 DNA reads TGTGCCAGCAGCTTAGAGCAGGGGGCGTATGAGCAGTTCTTC. It yields the protein CASSLEQGAYEQFF.

The chain recombines TRBV24-1 with TRBJ2-2, with 7 bases identical to TRBD1. This CDR3 is 16 amino acids long. The germline gives CDR1 KGHDR, CDR2 SFDVKD. The J segment lost 3 bases and the V segment lost 3 bases, leaving 6 bases of the junction unmatched. The CDR3 reads CATSDDRDRYTGELFF. The CDR3 DNA follows: TGTGCCACCAGTGATGATCGGGACAGATACACCGGGGAGCTGTTTTTT.

This clone was seen only a few times. V gene TRBV24-1 combines with J gene TRBJ2-7; 11 bases fit TRBD1. The CDR3 loop spans 16 amino acids. CDR1 is KGHDR and CDR2 is SFDVKD in the germline V gene. V lost 3 bases and J lost 6; bases outside the gene matches: 9. The chain's CDR3 is CATSDGPGQGEGEQYV. The CDR3 DNA is TGTGCCACCAGTGATGGGCCGGGACAGGGGGAAGGCGAGCAGTACGTC.

This clone was counted only a few times. The genes are TRBV11-3 and TRBJ2-1, with a possible D match to TRBD2 (5 bases). In germline, CDR1 is SGHNT, CDR2 YENEEA. The V and J ends lost 1 base and 6 bases respectively, with 10 bases between them. The CDR3 is 14 amino acids. CDR3 residues: CASSLGEAGNEQFF. The CDR3 coding sequence is TGTGCCAGCAGCTTAGGCGAGGCGGGCAATGAGCAGTTCTTC.

The chain employs TRBV5-1 and TRBJ1-2, with unresolved D. There are 15 residues in the CDR3. V shed 0 bases and J shed 4 bases, with 13 bases lying between them. From germline, CDR1 is SGHRS and CDR2 YFSETQ. The DNA for the CDR3 is TGCGCCAGCAGCTTGGGGGGAGGTGAGCGCTATGGCTACACCTTC. Translation: CASSLGGGERYGYTF.

This clone was found many times. This sequence joins TRBV19 and TRBJ2-1; 8 bases line up with TRBD1. The CDR3 has 14 residues. The V and J ends lost 8 bases and 6 bases, in that order; junction bases with no gene match: 9. The germline gives CDR1 LNHDA, CDR2 SQIVND (reference sequence). The CDR3 loop reads CASGVAGGSNEQFF. CDR3 DNA sequence: TGTGCCAGTGGGGTGGCAGGGGGCTCCAATGAGCAGTTCTTC.

The chain recombines TRBV28 with TRBJ2-3, with D unclear. CDR3 length: 11 residues. The V end lost 6 bases, the J end lost 5 bases, and 6 bases lay between the germline ends. The germline gives CDR1 MDHEN, CDR2 SYDVKM. The CDR3 bases are TGTGCCAGCAGCCTCCTAGATACGCAGTATTTT. Amino acids: CASSLLDTQYF.

The chain joins TRBV24-1 to TRBJ2-1; D may be TRBD1 (8 bases). V lost 3 bases and J lost 0, with 17 bases in between. CDR3 length equals 18 residues. CDR1 and CDR2 (germline): KGHDR, SFDVKD. The CDR3 spells CATSDSGTGRISYNEQFF. CDR3 nucleotide sequence: TGTGCCACCAGTGATAGCGGGACAGGCCGAATCTCCTACAATGAGCAGTTCTTC.

This rearrangement joins TRBV2 to TRBJ2-2, with D maybe TRBD1 (6 bases). Germline V gene sequence: CDR1 SNHLY, CDR2 FYNNEI. The CDR3 is 15 residues long. Trimming pared 7 bases from V and 0 bases from J, leaving 12 bases between. For the CDR3, the DNA is TGTGCCAGCACCCAAGGACAGTCGAACACCGGGGAGCTGTTTTTT. The encoded protein is CASTQGQSNTGELFF.

The chain recombines TRBV19 with TRBJ2-3; 9 bases are shared with TRBD2. There are 14 residues in the CDR3. Germline values: CDR1 LNHDA, CDR2 SQIVND (reference sequence). J was trimmed by 7 bases and V by 5 bases; bases with no gene match: 7. CDR3 residues: CASSPSGVRNTQYF. CDR3 DNA: TGTGCCAGTAGTCCTAGCGGGGTCCGGAATACGCAGTATTTT. Variable domain in full (rest from reference TRBV19 and TRBJ2-3): DGGITQSPKYLFRKEGQNVTLSCEQNLNHDAMYWYRQDPGQGLRLIYYSQIVNDFQKGDIAEGYSVSREKKESFPLTVTSAQKNPTAFYLCASSPSGVRNTQYFGPGTRLTVL.

The chain combines TRBV24-1 with TRBJ1-4; 12 bases align to TRBD1. Germline trimming cut 7 bases from V and 7 bases from J; bases unmatched to any gene: 15. Per germline, CDR1 KGHDR and CDR2 SFDVKD. The CDR3 extends over 18 amino acids. The CDR3 sequence is CATSDGGTGGRWGEKLFF. In DNA form, the CDR3 reads TGTGCCACCAGCGATGGGGGGACAGGGGGCAGATGGGGTGAAAAACTGTTTTTT.

The chain combines TRBV19 with TRBJ1-3; D is possibly TRBD1 (5 bases). Germline assignment: CDR1 LNHDA and CDR2 SQIVND (reference sequence). Trimming removed 7 bases at V and 4 bases at J, with 14 bases between. This CDR3 contains 14 residues. Here the CDR3 reads CASNRQIGGNTIYF. In nucleotides, the CDR3 is TGTGCCAGTAATAGACAGATTGGAGGAAACACCATATATTTT. The entire variable domain, with the rest obtained from reference TRBV19 and TRBJ1-3, is as follows: DGGITQSPKYLFRKEGQNVTLSCEQNLNHDAMYWYRQDPGQGLRLIYYSQIVNDFQKGDIAEGYSVSREKKESFPLTVTSAQKNPTAFYLCASNRQIGGNTIYFGEGSWLTVV.

This clone was picked up a small number of times. The rearrangement joins TRBV6-5 to TRBJ1-1, with 7 bases that match TRBD1. The CDR3 loop spans 15 amino acids. Trimming cost V 4 bases and J 0 bases; bases outside gene matches: 5. Germline CDR1 MNHEY, CDR2 SVGAGI. CDR3 bases: TGTGCCAGCAGTTCATCCGGGACAGTGAACACTGAAGCTTTCTTT. Its translation is CASSSSGTVNTEAFF.

This clone occurred once. The chain recombines TRBV2 with TRBJ2-3, with TRBD2 matching 8 bases. CDR3 length equals 15 residues. CDR1 is SNHLY and CDR2 is FYNNEI in the germline V gene. Trimming removed 8 bases from V and 3 bases from J; junction bases left unmatched: 10. The CDR3 DNA sequence: TGTGCCAGCTGGTCCAGCGGGAGTAATACAGATACGCAGTATTTT. This translates into CASWSSGSNTDTQYF.

A few counts support this clone. The chain is built from TRBV19 and TRBJ2-1; weak D call: TRBD2 (6 bases). In germline, CDR1 is LNHDA, CDR2 SQIVND (reference sequence). V lost 2 bases and J 6 bases, leaving 11 bases between the germline ends. This CDR3 has 14 residues. The CDR3 protein is CASSIYSGSNEQFF. The DNA for the CDR3 is TGTGCCAGTAGTATATATAGCGGTTCCAATGAGCAGTTCTTC.

The chain combines TRBV4-1 with TRBJ1-2, with 12 bases that match TRBD1. The J segment lost 5 bases and the V segment lost 3 bases, leaving 10 bases of the junction unmatched. The CDR3 is 17 residues long. CDR1 is MGHRA and CDR2 is YSYEKL in the germline V gene. CDR3 DNA sequence: TGCGCCAGCAGCCAGACGACCGGGACAGGGGGCGAATATGGCTACACCTTC. The encoded protein is CASSQTTGTGGEYGYTF.

The chain is built from TRBV15 and TRBJ1-5; D is unresolved. Germline V lookup: CDR1 LNHNV, CDR2 YYDKDF (reference sequence). The CDR3 consists of 15 residues. V lost 0 bases and J 0 bases, leaving 6 bases between the germline ends. CDR3 residues: CATSRERNSNQPQHF. CDR3 in DNA: TGTGCCACCAGCAGAGAGCGGAATAGCAATCAGCCCCAGCATTTT.

Remarks on this clone: In the same sample, other DNA sequences code for this CDR3. The chain is built from TRBV5-1 and TRBJ2-5; tentative D call: TRBD2 (5 bases). Trimming took 0 bases from V and 5 from J, leaving 5 bases between them. Germline-derived CDR1 and CDR2 are SGHRS and YFSETQ. CDR3 size: 12 residues. As DNA, the CDR3 is TGCGCCAGCAGCTTGGCGGGGGAGACCCAGTACTTC. The encoded protein is CASSLAGETQYF.

The CDR3 reads CASSLGRHGGPRSNQPQHF. For the CDR3, the DNA is TGTGCCAGCAGCTTAGGAAGGCATGGGGGCCCTAGATCCAATCAGCCCCAGCATTTT. The chain carries TRBV11-2 and TRBJ1-5; possible D gene TRBD1, 6 bases. The ends were cut back, 1 base at V and 3 bases at J, with 22 bases in the middle. The CDR3 sequence is 19 residues long. From germline, CDR1 is SGHAT and CDR2 FQNNGV.

The V and J genes are TRBV19 and TRBJ2-7; 8 bases align to TRBD1. Per germline, CDR1 LNHDA and CDR2 SQIVND (reference sequence). This CDR3 region has 17 residues. With 3 bases clipped from V and 2 bases from J, the junction kept 12 bases outside the gene matches. The CDR3 here is CASSISSGQGGTYEQYF. The CDR3 region has the DNA TGTGCCAGTAGTATTTCCAGTGGACAGGGCGGAACCTACGAGCAGTACTTC.

The V gene is TRBV5-1, the J gene TRBJ2-5; D perhaps matches TRBD2 (5 bases). V lost 5 bases and J lost 7, with 21 bases in between. CDR1 and CDR2 (germline): SGHRS, YFSETQ. The CDR3 loop spans 15 amino acids. Written as DNA, the CDR3 is TGCGCCAGCAGGTCTACCGGGATGCCACAGTTGACCCAGTACTTC. Encoded protein: CASRSTGMPQLTQYF.